Given below is one T cell receptor (beta chain) in context. Its matching antigen is unknown. Every sorted population was more than 95% pure. This sample is drawn from a study of beta chain features in type 1 diabetes. The CDR3 has 14 residues. CDR1 is SGHNT and CDR2 is YYREEE in the germline V gene (reference sequence). Trimming left V 3 bases short and J 1 base short, with 8 bases between. Broader study findings: Any PCR bias toward short templates would affect both groups alike. Insertions were fewer and deletions more numerous at VDJ junctions in type 1 diabetes patients.

The isolated RNA, all of it, was reverse transcribed, so expressed TCRB transcripts were what got sequenced. Produced via immunoSEQ multiplex PCR; TCRdb's table is partial and in-frame only. This repertoire shows about 930,000 clones, 15% to 20% found once; its top ten account for 0.02% to 0.025%. This TCR was sampled from a woman in her late teens or twenties in good health. Sequenced input: naive CD4+ T cells from blood. The chain couples TRBV5-4 to TRBJ2-1; D call uncertain. The CDR3 DNA reads as TGTGCCAGCAGCTCGCAAGCTTCCTACAATGAGCAGTTCTTC. It yields the protein CASSSQASYNEQFF.